This passage covers 10 T cell receptor beta chains from one sample sequenced in a study of blood T cell repertoires in COVID-19. Some clones are missing from TCRdb's copy, which holds only in-frame ones; the method was immunoSEQ multiplex PCR. Counted here are approximately 260,000 clones, roughly four fifths occurring once; the ten biggest clones make up over 10%. Specimen: peripheral blood. All receptors come from a woman aged 60-75 years with active or convalescent COVID-19.

V is TRBV2 and J is TRBJ1-2, with 10 bases fitting TRBD1. The CDR3 totals 12 residues. Germline CDR1 and CDR2: SNHLY and FYNNEI. V shed 6 bases, J shed 8 bases, and the junction held 3 bases outside the gene matches. CDR3 bases: TGTGCCAGCAGGGGGGACAGGGGAGGCTACACCTTC. Translating it yields CASRGDRGGYTF.

CDR3 sequence: CASSSEVDWTEAFF. CDR3 nucleotides: TGCGCCAGCAGCTCCGAGGTCGACTGGACTGAAGCTTTCTTT. V gene TRBV5-1 combines with J gene TRBJ1-1; D is unresolved. Germline lookup yields CDR1 SGHRS and CDR2 YFSETQ. CDR3 length: 14 residues. V was shortened by 3 bases and J by 5 bases, with 14 bases between the two germline ends. The full variable domain, with the rest looked up from reference TRBV5-1 and TRBJ1-1, is KAGVTQTPRYLIKTRGQQVTLSCSPISGHRSVSWYQQTPGQGLQFLFEYFSETQRNKGNFPGRFSGRQFSNSRSEMNVSTLELGDSALYLCASSSEVDWTEAFFGQGTRLTVV.

This clone was found once. The chain links TRBV6-5 to TRBJ2-7; tentative D call: TRBD1 (5 bases). The CDR3 loop spans 12 amino acids. V shed 8 bases and J shed 7 bases, with 15 bases lying between them. The germline V gene encodes CDR1 MNHEY and CDR2 SVGAGI. The CDR3 is CASGQGHGEQYF. CDR3 nucleotide sequence: TGTGCCAGCGGGCAGGGCCATGGTGAGCAGTACTTC.

This CDR3 reads CASSLVPGLVGGEQFF. In DNA, the CDR3 is TGTGCCAGCAGCTTAGTCCCGGGACTAGTTGGGGGTGAGCAGTTCTTC. The chain carries TRBV11-2 and TRBJ2-1, with TRBD2 matching over 8 bases. Per germline, CDR1 SGHAT and CDR2 FQNNGV. This CDR3 has 16 residues. V dropped 1 base and J dropped 9; count of bases not matched to a gene: 11. Complete variable domain (other parts from reference TRBV11-2 and TRBJ2-1): EAGVAQSPRYKIIEKRQSVAFWCNPISGHATLYWYQQILGQGPKLLIQFQNNGVVDDSQLPKDRFSAERLKGVDSTLKIQPAKLEDSAVYLCASSLVPGLVGGEQFFGPGTRLTVL.

This clone was seen a handful of times. The J gene is TRBJ2-3, the V gene TRBV4-1; 12 bases are shared with TRBD2. This CDR3 is built from 15 residues. Per the germline V gene, CDR1 is MGHRA and CDR2 is YSYEKL. Trimming took 4 bases from V and 5 from J; bases not matched to a gene: 4. In DNA, the CDR3 is TGCGCCAGCAGCCCCAGACTAGCGGGGGAAGATACGCAGTATTTT. As protein: CASSPRLAGEDTQYF.

The rearrangement links TRBV7-9 to TRBJ2-5, with a tentative D call TRBD1 (5 bases). In germline, CDR1 is SEHNR, CDR2 FQNEAQ (reference sequence). The CDR3 sequence is 12 residues long. V lost 3 bases and J lost 6, with 8 bases in between. The CDR3 protein is CASSFDSQTQYF. The CDR3 coding sequence is TGTGCCAGCAGCTTTGACAGCCAGACCCAGTACTTC.

By proportion, this clone is medium-sized. This chain links TRBV7-3 with TRBJ2-5; the match to TRBD1 covers 7 bases. V shed 4 bases and J 1 base; nucleotides not matched to a gene: 12. The length of the CDR3 is 17 residues. Per the germline V gene, CDR1 is SGHTA and CDR2 is FQGTGA. The CDR3 loop is CASSSRINGTVQETQYF. The CDR3, as DNA: TGTGCCAGCAGCTCCCGGATTAACGGGACAGTCCAAGAGACCCAGTACTTC.

This clone is a singleton in its sample. The J gene is TRBJ1-1, the V gene TRBV29-1; 9 nucleotides line up with TRBD1. Trimming cost V 3 bases and J 4 bases; bases outside gene matches: 3. Germline V gene data show CDR1 as SQVTM and CDR2 as ANQGSEA. The CDR3 runs to 13 residues. DNA of the CDR3: TGCAGCGTTGACGACAGGGGGGCCACTGAAGCTTTCTTT. This translates into CSVDDRGATEAFF.

Many counts were recorded for this clone. The DNA for the CDR3 is TGTGCCAGTAGTCCATGGGAGGCAGTCAATCAGCCCCAGCATTTT. This translates into CASSPWEAVNQPQHF. J is TRBJ1-5 and V is TRBV19; the D is unclear. Per the germline V gene, CDR1 is LNHDA and CDR2 is SQIVND (reference sequence). The V end lost 5 bases, the J end lost 3 bases, and 14 bases lay between the germline ends. The CDR3 sequence is 15 residues long.

The rearrangement joins TRBV2 to TRBJ1-2; D not resolved. Germline V gene data show CDR1 as SNHLY and CDR2 as FYNNEI. Trimming removed 6 bases at V and 0 bases at J, with 14 bases between. The CDR3 covers 15 residues. Here the CDR3 reads CASSANRITNYGYTF. DNA of the CDR3: TGTGCCAGCAGCGCCAACAGAATCACTAACTATGGCTACACCTTC.